One sample yielded the 20 T cell receptor beta chains listed below, sequenced in a study of Graves' ophthalmopathy and Graves' hyperthyroidism. The authors amplified TCR beta CDR3 regions, and they did so from RNA transcripts for repertoire sequencing. HTBI primers were employed in first-round RT-PCR, then a second-round multiplex PCR followed. From the multiplex PCR reads, TCRdb called clonotypes with MiXCR, one entry per CDR3 protein. Of hundreds of thousands of distinct CDR3 sequences listed, about 41% are singletons. Sequences were obtained from peripheral blood. Source of these receptors: an adult man with Graves' ophthalmopathy.

The chain couples TRBV7-2 to TRBJ1-2; the D gene is possibly TRBD1 (6 bases). This CDR3 contains 15 residues. Trimming took 2 bases from V and 2 from J, leaving 12 bases between them. The germline V gene encodes CDR1 SGHTA and CDR2 FQGNSA. This CDR3 is CASSLWGHGNYGYTF. CDR3 DNA sequence: TGTGCCAGCAGCTTATGGGGGCACGGAAACTATGGCTACACCTTC.

Note on this clonotype: The conserved phenylalanine or tryptophan normally closing the CDR3 is absent here, so this likely arose from a read error. The CDR3 sequence is CASSSYRGQSPYEQYC. For the CDR3, the DNA is TGTGCCAGCAGCTCCTATCGGGGGCAGTCGCCCTACGAGCAGTACTGC. The rearrangement uses TRBV7-3 and TRBJ2-7, with D possibly being TRBD1 or TRBD2 (6 bases each). The CDR3 consists of 16 residues. In germline, CDR1 is SGHTA, CDR2 FQGTGA. Trimming left V 4 bases short and J 2 bases short, with 18 bases between.

This sequence joins TRBV10-3 and TRBJ1-2; TRBD1 might be the D (5 bases). V was trimmed by 11 bases and J by 10 bases, leaving 26 bases between them. Per germline, CDR1 ENHRY and CDR2 SYGVKD. There are 14 residues in the CDR3. The CDR3 sequence is CACSEADSRRDYTF. CDR3 DNA sequence: TGTGCCTGCTCCGAGGCAGACAGTCGACGAGACTACACCTTC.

The rearrangement uses TRBV29-1 and TRBJ1-2; TRBD1 might be the D (5 bases). The CDR3 length is 12 residues. The V gene's germline CDR1 is SQVTM and CDR2 ANQGSEA. V dropped 6 bases and J dropped 4 bases, with 12 bases sitting between them. The CDR3 region is CSVGGAVYGYTF. The CDR3 DNA follows: TGCAGCGTCGGGGGAGCGGTCTATGGCTACACCTTC.

The rearrangement uses TRBV7-3 and TRBJ1-2; D is undetermined. The CDR3 consists of 15 residues. V gave up 6 bases and J gave up 4 bases, with 18 bases separating them. CDR1 is SGHTA and CDR2 is FQGTGA in the germline V gene. CDR3 sequence (DNA): TGTGCCAGCAGTCCCTCCGGTGTAGGGCCCTATGGCTACACCTTC. Translating gives CASSPSGVGPYGYTF.

This clonotype was seen many times. The junction differs from germline at one of its ends, possibly a read error. This chain links TRBV5-8 with TRBJ1-1; D unclear. Germline CDR1 is SGHTS and CDR2 is YDEGEE. This CDR3 has 9 residues. CDR3 sequence reads: CASSFGEVF. CDR3 nucleotides: TGTGCCAGCAGCTTTGGTGAGGTCTTT. The full variable domain, in which reference TRBV5-8 and TRBJ1-1 provide the parts outside the CDR3, is EAGVTQSPTHLIKTRGQQATLRCSPISGHTSVYWYQQALGLGLQFLLWYDEGEERNRGNFPPRFSGRQFPNYSSELNVNALELEDSALYLCASSFGEVFGQGTRLTVV.

V is TRBV19 and J is TRBJ1-3, with a weak D call TRBD1 (5 bases). This CDR3 region has 16 residues. Looked up from germline, CDR1 is LNHDA and CDR2 is SQIVND (reference sequence). The germline V and J ends were trimmed by 5 bases and 0 bases, with 14 bases remaining between them. The CDR3 sequence is CASSPGTGSSGNTIYF. The CDR3 DNA reads TGTGCCAGTAGTCCCGGGACGGGCAGCTCTGGAAACACCATATATTTT.

The table lists this clonotype with a few counts. This CDR3 is CASRSGQAFTEAFF. CDR3 nucleotides: TGTGCCAGCAGATCCGGACAGGCTTTCACTGAAGCTTTCTTT. The chain combines TRBV7-2 with TRBJ1-1, with 7 positions matching TRBD1. V gave up 6 bases and J gave up 4 bases; unmatched junction bases: 8. Germline V gene sequence: CDR1 SGHTA, CDR2 FQGNSA. This CDR3 spans 14 amino acids.

Ten or more counts support this clonotype. The genes are TRBV5-1 and TRBJ2-5; 7 nucleotides align to TRBD2. There are 14 residues in the CDR3. The germline V gene encodes CDR1 SGHRS and CDR2 YFSETQ. The V gene end was trimmed by 0 bases and the J gene end by 4 bases; junction bases not matched to a gene: 3. Here the CDR3 DNA reads TGCGCCAGCAGCTTGGGGGACTATGGAGAGACCCAGTACTTC. Its translation: CASSLGDYGETQYF.

This clonotype was detected only once. At one end, the junction sequence differs from germline, possibly due to a read error. V usage is TRBV2 and J usage is TRBJ2-7, with unresolved D. This CDR3 has 13 amino acids. Germline CDR1 is SNHLY and CDR2 is FYNNEI. The CDR3 loop is CASSVIEGDEQYF. The CDR3 nucleotides read TGTGCCAGCAGTGTAATAGAAGGTGACGAACAGTACTTC.

The chain recombines TRBV7-2 with TRBJ2-3; possible D gene TRBD1, 6 bases. Trimming shortened V by 3 bases and J by 6 bases, and 19 bases separated the two germline ends. The germline V gene encodes CDR1 SGHTA and CDR2 FQGNSA. This CDR3 spans 16 amino acids. The CDR3 region has the DNA TGTGCCAGCAGCTTTCGACAGGATGCGGGTGGGGATACGCAGTATTTT. Its protein product is CASSFRQDAGGDTQYF.

In this sample, this clonotype turned up a few times. The V call is TRBV7-8, the J call TRBJ1-5; 9 nucleotides line up with TRBD1. The CDR3 sequence is 18 residues long. Trimming removed 5 bases from V and 0 bases from J; junction bases left unmatched: 11. Germline V gives CDR1 SGHVS, CDR2 FQNEAQ. The CDR3 sequence: CASSADRGADYSNQPQHF. CDR3 in DNA: TGTGCCAGCAGCGCGGACAGGGGCGCCGATTATAGCAATCAGCCCCAGCATTTT.

The sample holds many counts of this clonotype. The gene calls are TRBV29-1 and TRBJ1-1; D gene unclear. Trimming stripped 8 bases from V and 5 bases from J, with 21 bases between. The CDR3 is 14 amino acids. The germline V gene has CDR1 SQVTM and CDR2 ANQGSEA. CDR3 sequence (DNA): TGCAGCTCCCTTCCAAAGAGTTTGCAGACTGAAGCTTTCTTT. This encodes CSSLPKSLQTEAFF.

This clonotype was seen ten or more times. V gene TRBV10-3 combines with J gene TRBJ2-2; no reliable D call. The germline CDR1 and CDR2 sequences are ENHRY and SYGVKD. V lost 7 bases, J lost 5 bases, and 5 bases lay in between. There are 11 residues in the CDR3. The CDR3 region is CAIMGTGELFF. CDR3 nucleotides: TGTGCCATCATGGGTACCGGGGAGCTGTTTTTT.

This clonotype has at least ten counts. The J gene is TRBJ1-1, the V gene TRBV6-5; no definite D call. This CDR3 spans 14 amino acids. V was trimmed by 0 bases and J by 6 bases, leaving 11 bases between them. In germline, CDR1 is MNHEY, CDR2 SVGAGI. The CDR3 DNA is TGTGCCAGCAGTTACTCGTTTCGAGGGTCTGAAGCTTTCTTT. Protein sequence: CASSYSFRGSEAFF.

In its sample, this clonotype was seen a few times. This rearrangement joins TRBV15 to TRBJ2-6, with D unresolved. The CDR3 has 17 amino acids. V lost 3 bases to trimming and J lost 0 bases, with 12 bases between them. Germline CDR1 and CDR2: LNHNV and YYDKDF (reference sequence). The CDR3 reads CATSSLSGDSGANVLTF. Here the CDR3 DNA reads TGTGCCACCAGCAGCTTGTCCGGTGACTCTGGGGCCAACGTCCTGACTTTC.

This clonotype has a handful of counts. The chain employs TRBV7-2 and TRBJ2-3; D is ambiguous. This CDR3 is built from 13 residues. Trimming pared 3 bases from V and 6 bases from J, leaving 10 bases between. The germline V gene has CDR1 SGHTA and CDR2 FQGNSA. CDR3: CASSFGSRDTQYF. CDR3 coding DNA: TGTGCCAGCAGCTTTGGGTCGCGGGATACGCAGTATTTT.

This CDR3 reads CASSARYSYGYTF. The CDR3 DNA reads TGTGCCAGCAGTGCTAGGTACAGCTATGGCTACACCTTC. The chain recombines TRBV25-1 with TRBJ1-2; no reliable D call. V gave up 4 bases and J gave up 4 bases, with 10 bases separating them. The germline gives CDR1 MGHDK, CDR2 SYGVNS. This CDR3 spans 13 amino acids.

The chain employs TRBV15 and TRBJ1-4; D gene unclear. The germline gives CDR1 LNHNV, CDR2 YYDKDF (reference sequence). The CDR3 consists of 15 residues. V lost 0 bases, J lost 8 bases, and 13 bases lay in between. For the CDR3, the DNA is TGTGCCACCAGCAGAGACACCGCAAACGGCGAAAAACTGTTTTTT. As protein: CATSRDTANGEKLFF.

This clonotype was observed a single time. The rearrangement joins TRBV10-2 to TRBJ1-1; D remains unclear. The CDR3 has 13 residues. Germline V gene sequence: CDR1 WSHSY, CDR2 SAAADI. Between the trimmed V and J ends, which lost 3 bases and 0 bases, there was a span of 5 bases. CDR3 residues: CASSERVNTEAFF. Here the CDR3 DNA reads TGCGCCAGCAGTGAAAGGGTGAACACTGAAGCTTTCTTT.